These 16 T cell receptor beta chains were all obtained from the same sample, sequenced in a study of shared clonotypes between healthy human individuals. Using immunoSEQ multiplex PCR, the repertoire was profiled, and TCRdb retains in-frame clones only, with some absent. The profile shows around 2.1 million clones, under 97% of them singletons. The sequenced sample was naive CD4+ T cells sorted from blood. As for subset: CD45RA+ positively selected. The receptors stem from a man aged 18-30 years in good health.

As to this clone: The sample has other DNA sequences that encode this CDR3 too. The chain employs TRBV5-1 and TRBJ1-1; D unclear. Germline assignment: CDR1 SGHRS and CDR2 YFSETQ. The CDR3 has 15 residues. Trimming took off 0 bases at V and 1 base at J, with 10 bases between the two ends. The CDR3 DNA follows: TGCGCCAGCAGCTTGGGGGGAAGAGGGAACACTGAAGCTTTCTTT. This translates into CASSLGGRGNTEAFF.

This clone has only a few counts. Additional DNA sequences in this sample encode the identical CDR3. The chain employs TRBV6-5 and TRBJ1-3, with TRBD1 identical over 7 bases. Trimming took 5 bases from V and 0 from J; bases not matched to a gene: 1. Germline CDR1 MNHEY, CDR2 SVGAGI. This CDR3 region has 14 residues. In nucleotides, the CDR3 is TGTGCCAGCAGTCCAGGGGGCTCTGGAAACACCATATATTTT. This codes for CASSPGGSGNTIYF.

The J gene is TRBJ1-1, the V gene TRBV30; 7 bases fit TRBD1. Germline V gene sequence: CDR1 GTSNPN, CDR2 SVGIG (reference sequence). This CDR3 region has 14 residues. Trimming cost V 3 bases and J 6 bases; bases outside gene matches: 10. For the CDR3, the DNA is TGTGCCTGGAGCATACAGGGGTTTTACGCTGAAGCTTTCTTT. Translated, it gives CAWSIQGFYAEAFF.

J is TRBJ1-4 and V is TRBV5-1, with D maybe TRBD1 (5 bases). This CDR3 is built from 14 residues. Trimming stripped 0 bases from V and 3 bases from J, with 6 bases between. Germline lookup yields CDR1 SGHRS and CDR2 YFSETQ. In DNA, the CDR3 is TGCGCCAGCAGCTTGGCACAGGCTAATGAAAAACTGTTTTTT. This translates into CASSLAQANEKLFF.

The chain employs TRBV6-1 and TRBJ2-7, with TRBD1 matching over 7 bases. Trimming took 7 bases from V and 3 from J; bases not matched to a gene: 12. This CDR3 spans 15 amino acids. From germline, CDR1 is MNHNS and CDR2 SASEGT. Here the CDR3 DNA reads TGTGCCAGCACCACTGGTGGGACAGTGTTCTACGAGCAGTACTTC. Its protein is CASTTGGTVFYEQYF.

In the case of this clone: Other DNA sequences within the sample encode an identical CDR3. The chain links TRBV2 to TRBJ1-2; 7 bases fit TRBD1. Germline CDR1 SNHLY, CDR2 FYNNEI. The CDR3 has 13 residues. With V trimmed by 6 bases and J by 0 bases, 1 base remained unmatched. CDR3 nucleotide sequence: TGTGCCAGCAGCGGGACAGCTAACTATGGCTACACCTTC. Its protein is CASSGTANYGYTF.

J is TRBJ2-3 and V is TRBV15; D remains ambiguous. The germline CDR1 and CDR2 sequences are LNHNV and YYDKDF (reference sequence). The V gene lost 4 bases and the J gene lost 1 base, with 12 bases spanning the gap. This CDR3 spans 15 amino acids. The CDR3 reads CATSTSWAGTDTQYF. The CDR3 DNA reads TGTGCCACCAGCACCTCTTGGGCGGGCACAGATACGCAGTATTTT.

This sequence joins TRBV10-2 and TRBJ2-7; TRBD1 aligns across 10 bases. Germline V gene sequence: CDR1 WSHSY, CDR2 SAAADI. Trimming removed 5 bases from V and 2 bases from J; junction bases left unmatched: 6. The CDR3 spans 15 residues. The DNA of the CDR3 is TGCGCCAGCAGTCAAAGACAGGGGGCCCCCTACGAGCAGTACTTC. This translates into CASSQRQGAPYEQYF.

With respect to this clone: This same CDR3 is encoded by further DNA sequences in the sample. J is TRBJ2-5 and V is TRBV18; no clear D. This CDR3 has 15 residues. The germline V gene has CDR1 KGHSH and CDR2 LQKENI. V lost 0 bases and J lost 1, with 9 bases in between. CDR3 protein: CASSPPSGLQETQYF. As DNA, the CDR3 is TGTGCCAGCTCACCACCTTCGGGCCTCCAAGAGACCCAGTACTTC.

The chain employs TRBV7-9 and TRBJ1-6, with 10 bases aligning to TRBD1. Looked up from germline, CDR1 is SEHNR and CDR2 is FQNEAQ (reference sequence). The CDR3 is 15 amino acids. The ends lost 5 bases at V and 8 bases at J; junction bases unmatched: 6. The CDR3 coding sequence is TGTGCCAGCAGCCAGGGGACAGGGGTGGATTCACCCCTCCACTTT. It yields the protein CASSQGTGVDSPLHF.

Comments on this clone: An end of the junction differs from the germline gene, which may be a read error. This chain links TRBV10-3 with TRBJ2-7; tentatively, D is TRBD1 (6 bases). Germline V gene sequence: CDR1 ENHRY, CDR2 SYGVKD. This CDR3 is built from 12 residues. The CDR3 spells CAISYAGTTRHF. CDR3 in DNA: TGTGCCATCAGCTACGCCGGGACAACCAGGCACTTC.

This chain uses TRBV10-2 with TRBJ2-5; 9 bases agree with TRBD2. This CDR3 is 14 amino acids long. With V trimmed by 6 bases and J by 6 bases, 8 bases remained unmatched. Per the germline V gene, CDR1 is WSHSY and CDR2 is SAAADI. CDR3 in amino acids: CASSLSGGIQTQYF. The CDR3 DNA follows: TGCGCCAGCAGCCTTAGCGGGGGTATTCAGACCCAGTACTTC.

This clone is a singleton in its sample. V usage is TRBV6-5 and J usage is TRBJ2-7, with 7 bases identical to TRBD1. Per the germline V gene, CDR1 is MNHEY and CDR2 is SVGAGI. CDR3 length: 13 amino acids. With 6 bases clipped from V and 3 bases from J, the junction kept 5 bases outside the gene matches. The CDR3 here is CASRTRGNYEQYF. DNA for the CDR3: TGTGCCAGCAGAACCAGGGGGAACTACGAGCAGTACTTC.

The J gene is TRBJ2-3, the V gene TRBV7-3, with TRBD2 identical over 8 bases. This CDR3 comprises 15 residues. The germline V gene encodes CDR1 SGHTA and CDR2 FQGTGA. V lost 2 bases to trimming and J lost 2 bases; unmatched junction nucleotides: 3. In DNA form, the CDR3 reads TGTGCCAGCAGCTTAGCGGGGGGAGTCACAGATACGCAGTATTTT. Translation gives CASSLAGGVTDTQYF. Variable domain in full (rest from reference TRBV7-3 and TRBJ2-3): GAGVSQTPSNKVTEKGKYVELRCDPISGHTALYWYRQSLGQGPEFLIYFQGTGAADDSGLPNDRFFAVRPEGSVSTLKIQRTERGDSAVYLCASSLAGGVTDTQYFGPGTRLTVL.

This clone was detected once. This chain uses TRBV18 with TRBJ2-1; TRBD2 agrees at 7 bases. V shed 2 bases, J shed 3 bases, and the junction held 7 bases outside the gene matches. The V gene's germline CDR1 is KGHSH and CDR2 LQKENI. CDR3 length: 16 amino acids. The CDR3 protein is CASSPSGGVGYNEQFF. CDR3 DNA: TGTGCCAGCTCACCATCTGGGGGGGTCGGCTACAATGAGCAGTTCTTC.

V gene TRBV2 combines with J gene TRBJ1-1; tentative D call: TRBD1 (6 bases). This CDR3 comprises 13 residues. The germline V and J ends were trimmed by 7 bases and 6 bases, with 15 bases remaining between them. Germline V gene sequence: CDR1 SNHLY, CDR2 FYNNEI. The CDR3 protein is CASTKQGSPEAFF. CDR3 coding DNA: TGTGCCAGCACTAAACAGGGATCCCCTGAAGCTTTCTTT. The whole variable domain, remainder taken from reference TRBV2 and TRBJ1-1, is EPEVTQTPSHQVTQMGQEVILRCVPISNHLYFYWYRQILGQKVEFLVSFYNNEISEKSEIFDDQFSVERPDGSNFTLKIRSTKLEDSAMYFCASTKQGSPEAFFGQGTRLTVV.